This TCR beta chain emerged from a study of cytomegalovirus exposure and HLA in healthy donors. Study-wide findings and caveats: Confirmation was obtained in vitro that a few CMV-associated chains are specific for CMV antigens.

CDR3 length equals 11 residues. Germline loops: CDR1 GTSNPN, CDR2 SVGIG (reference sequence). Comment on this clone: Its specificity is not known. An end of the junction does not agree with germline; a read error may underlie this.

The primer mix had 60 Vbeta and 13 Jbeta primers. Sequencing used immunoSEQ multiplex PCR; TCRdb keeps in-frame clones, though not all of them. The sample contains around 120,000 clones, roughly 79% of which appear only once. The specimen was PBMCs. The chain has TRBV30 and TRBJ1-2; D is uncertain. This sequence originates from a young woman in good health and CMV-seronegative. The CDR3 protein is CAWRSPRRVAF. DNA of the CDR3: TGTGCCTGGAGGAGCCCCAGGAGGGTTGCCTTC.